The clone carrying this T cell receptor beta chain appeared a single time. Original handling: Amplification with reference gene primers provided the estimates of nucleated cell counts. TCRdb keeps only in-frame clones here, not all; method: immunoSEQ multiplex PCR. The DNA was the basis for D and trimming; V, J and clone size are from that table. The sample records 180,000 or so clones, around 85% being singletons. The sample originates from a study of blood T cell repertoires in COVID-19. Study summary: T cells, B-cell-depleted T cells, or PBMCs provided the cDNA or gDNA that served as material.

This CDR3 region has 16 residues. J lost 1 base, V lost 0 bases, and 5 bases had no gene match. CDR1 and CDR2 from the germline V gene are SGHRS and YFSETQ. This chain joins TRBV5-1 and TRBJ2-5; 8 bases agree with TRBD1. Sequencing used peripheral blood. The clonotype originates from a woman aged 80 or older with acute or convalescent COVID-19. The CDR3 region has the DNA TGCGCCAGCAGCTTGGGAGGGACAGGCGCCCAAGAGACCCAGTACTTC. This encodes CASSLGGTGAQETQYF.